This T cell receptor beta chain was sequenced during a study of shared clonotypes between healthy human individuals. Study-level background: A couple of women and a few men aged 18 to 49 served as donors.

Study results and caveats: Clonotype sharing across a handful of donors was observed for around 5.1% of naive CD4 clonotypes.

All the donors were Caucasian adults who lived in Nashville, Tennessee. The study separated CD4+ cells into CD45RA+ naive and CD45RA-negative memory subsets. Germline CDR1 WNHNN, CDR2 SYGVQD (reference sequence). V lost 7 bases, J lost 1 base, and 26 bases lay in between. There are 19 residues in the CDR3. The data were produced by immunoSEQ multiplex PCR, yet TCRdb's version contains in-frame clones alone and is incomplete. This table has millions of clones, 85% to 95% appearing once. As regards this clone: Its specificity is unknown.

The chain has TRBV10-1 and TRBJ1-5; D is unclear. This TCR was sampled from a man aged 18 to 29 in good health. The sequenced material came from naive CD4+ T cells sorted from blood. Subset described: CD45RA+ positively selected. The CDR3 here is CASTGVVGNGWPSNQPQHF. The CDR3 nucleotides read TGCGCCAGCACTGGAGTAGTCGGGAATGGGTGGCCCAGCAATCAGCCCCAGCATTTT.